This T cell receptor (beta chain) derives from a study of blood T cell repertoires in COVID-19. Background on the study: Sites across the United States, Italy and Spain contributed samples from acute and convalescent COVID-19.

TCRdb's table, derived via immunoSEQ multiplex PCR, lists solely in-frame clones and lacks some. The sample carries about 240,000 clones, approximately 85% recorded once. The CDR3 length is 13 residues. In germline, CDR1 is MNHEY, CDR2 SVGEGT. Trimming took 6 bases from V and 2 from J, leaving 11 bases between them. The chain employs TRBV6-2 or TRBV6-3 and TRBJ2-7, with TRBD2 as a possible D gene (6 bases). The source of this sequence is a woman aged 70-85 years with acute or convalescent COVID-19. The source material was peripheral blood. CDR3: CASSNSGTYEQYF. CDR3 nucleotides: TGTGCCAGCAGCAATAGCGGTACCTACGAGCAGTACTTC.